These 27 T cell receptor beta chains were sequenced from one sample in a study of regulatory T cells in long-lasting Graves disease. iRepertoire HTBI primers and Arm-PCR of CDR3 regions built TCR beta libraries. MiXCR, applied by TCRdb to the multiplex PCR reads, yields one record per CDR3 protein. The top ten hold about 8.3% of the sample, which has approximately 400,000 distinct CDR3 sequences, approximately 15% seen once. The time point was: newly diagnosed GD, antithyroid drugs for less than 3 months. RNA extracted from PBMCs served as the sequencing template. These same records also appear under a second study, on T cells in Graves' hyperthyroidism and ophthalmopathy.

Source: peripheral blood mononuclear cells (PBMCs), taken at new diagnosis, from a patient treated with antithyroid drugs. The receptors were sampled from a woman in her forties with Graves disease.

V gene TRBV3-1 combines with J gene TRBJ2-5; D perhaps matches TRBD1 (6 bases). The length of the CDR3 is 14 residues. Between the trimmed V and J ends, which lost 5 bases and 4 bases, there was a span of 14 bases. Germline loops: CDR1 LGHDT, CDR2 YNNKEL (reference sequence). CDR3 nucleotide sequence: TGTGCCAGCAGCTACCGGGACACACGAGAGACCCAGTACTTC. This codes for CASSYRDTRETQYF.

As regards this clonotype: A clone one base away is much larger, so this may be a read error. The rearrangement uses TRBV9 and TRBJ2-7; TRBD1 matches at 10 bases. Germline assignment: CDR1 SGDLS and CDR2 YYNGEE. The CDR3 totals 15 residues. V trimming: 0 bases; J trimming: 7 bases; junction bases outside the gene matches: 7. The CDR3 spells CASSVERQGAGEQYF. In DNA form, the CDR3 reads TGTGCCAGCAGCGTAGAGAGACAGGGGGCGGGGGAGCAGTACTTC.

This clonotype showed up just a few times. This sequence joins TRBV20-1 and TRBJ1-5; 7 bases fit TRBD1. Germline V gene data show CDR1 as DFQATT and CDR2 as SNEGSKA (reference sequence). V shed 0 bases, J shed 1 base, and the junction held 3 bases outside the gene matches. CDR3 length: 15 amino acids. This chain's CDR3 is CSARDSGGSNQPQHF. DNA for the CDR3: TGCAGTGCTAGAGACTCAGGGGGGAGCAATCAGCCCCAGCATTTT.

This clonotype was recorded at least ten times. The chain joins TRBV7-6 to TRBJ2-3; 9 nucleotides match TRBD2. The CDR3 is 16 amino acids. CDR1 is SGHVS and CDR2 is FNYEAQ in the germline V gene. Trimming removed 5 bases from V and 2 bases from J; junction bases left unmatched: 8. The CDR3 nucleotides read TGTGCCAGCAGCAGCTCGACTAGCGGAAACACAGATACGCAGTATTTT. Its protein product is CASSSSTSGNTDTQYF.

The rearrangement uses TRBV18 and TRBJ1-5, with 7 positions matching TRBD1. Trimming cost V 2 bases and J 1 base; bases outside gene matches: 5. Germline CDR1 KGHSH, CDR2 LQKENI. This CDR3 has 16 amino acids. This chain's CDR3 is CASSPGTVRSNQPQHF. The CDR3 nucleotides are TGTGCCAGCTCACCAGGGACAGTACGGAGCAATCAGCCCCAGCATTTT.

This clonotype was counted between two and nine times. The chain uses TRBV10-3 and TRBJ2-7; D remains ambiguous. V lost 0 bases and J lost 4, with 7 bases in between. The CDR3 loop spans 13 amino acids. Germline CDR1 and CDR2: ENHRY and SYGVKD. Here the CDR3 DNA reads TGTGCCATCAGTGAGTCGGCTTCTTACGAGCAGTACTTC. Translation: CAISESASYEQYF.

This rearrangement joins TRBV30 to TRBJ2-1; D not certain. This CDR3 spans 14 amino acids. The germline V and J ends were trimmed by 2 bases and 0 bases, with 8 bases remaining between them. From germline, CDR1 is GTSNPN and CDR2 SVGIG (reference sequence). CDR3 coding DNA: TGTGCCTGGAGTTCGACGGGCTCCTACAATGAGCAGTTCTTC. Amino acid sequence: CAWSSTGSYNEQFF.

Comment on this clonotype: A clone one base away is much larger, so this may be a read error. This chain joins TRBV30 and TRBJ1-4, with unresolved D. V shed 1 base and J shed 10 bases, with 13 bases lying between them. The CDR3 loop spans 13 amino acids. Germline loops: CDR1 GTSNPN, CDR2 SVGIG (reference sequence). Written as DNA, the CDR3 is TGTGCCTGGAGTGAGGGATTTGAAGGAAAACTGTTTTTT. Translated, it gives CAWSEGFEGKLFF.

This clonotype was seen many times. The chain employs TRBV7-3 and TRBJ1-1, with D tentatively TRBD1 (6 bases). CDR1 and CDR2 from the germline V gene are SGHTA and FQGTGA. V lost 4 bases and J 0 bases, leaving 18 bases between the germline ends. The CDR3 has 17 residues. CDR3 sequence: CASSSVQGPSMNTEAFF. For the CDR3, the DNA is TGTGCCAGCAGCTCTGTACAGGGACCCTCGATGAACACTGAAGCTTTCTTT.

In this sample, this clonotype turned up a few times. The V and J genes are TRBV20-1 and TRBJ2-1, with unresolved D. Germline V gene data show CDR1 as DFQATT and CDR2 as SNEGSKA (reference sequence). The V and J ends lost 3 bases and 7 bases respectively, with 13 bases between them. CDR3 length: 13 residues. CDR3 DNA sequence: TGCAGTGCTAGCGGACGGCTGGGGAATGAGCAGTTCTTC. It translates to CSASGRLGNEQFF.

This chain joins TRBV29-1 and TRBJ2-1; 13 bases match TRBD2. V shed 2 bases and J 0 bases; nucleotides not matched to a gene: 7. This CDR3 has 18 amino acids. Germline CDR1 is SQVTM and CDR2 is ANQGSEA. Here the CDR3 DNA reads TGCAGCGTTGAACGGTGGGGGACTAGCGGGACCTCCTACAATGAGCAGTTCTTC. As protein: CSVERWGTSGTSYNEQFF.

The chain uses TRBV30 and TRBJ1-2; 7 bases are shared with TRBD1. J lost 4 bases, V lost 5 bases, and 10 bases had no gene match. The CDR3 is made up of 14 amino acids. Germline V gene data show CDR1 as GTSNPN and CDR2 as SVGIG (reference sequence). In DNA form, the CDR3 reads TGTGCCTGGCGACGAGGGGGCTCGAGCTATGGCTACACCTTC. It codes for CAWRRGGSSYGYTF.

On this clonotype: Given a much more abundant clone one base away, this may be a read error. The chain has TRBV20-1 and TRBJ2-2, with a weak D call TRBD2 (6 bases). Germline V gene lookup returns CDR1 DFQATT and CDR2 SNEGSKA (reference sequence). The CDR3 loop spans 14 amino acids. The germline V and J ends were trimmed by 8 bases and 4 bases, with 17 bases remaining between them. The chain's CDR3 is CSSVRDFLTGELFF. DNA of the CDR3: TGCAGTTCTGTCCGGGACTTTCTCACCGGGGAGCTGTTTTTT.

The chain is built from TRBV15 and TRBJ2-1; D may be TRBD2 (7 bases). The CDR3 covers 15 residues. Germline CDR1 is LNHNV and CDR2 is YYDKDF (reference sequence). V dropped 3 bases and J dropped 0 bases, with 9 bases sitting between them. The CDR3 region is CATSRRGGSYNEQFF. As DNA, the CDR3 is TGTGCCACCAGCAGGAGGGGGGGCTCCTACAATGAGCAGTTCTTC.

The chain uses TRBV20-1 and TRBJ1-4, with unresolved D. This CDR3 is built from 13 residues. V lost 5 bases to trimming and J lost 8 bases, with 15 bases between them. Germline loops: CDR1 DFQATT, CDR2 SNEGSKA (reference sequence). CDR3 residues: CSAEDGAGEKLFF. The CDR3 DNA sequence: TGCAGTGCTGAAGACGGAGCGGGGGAAAAACTGTTTTTT.

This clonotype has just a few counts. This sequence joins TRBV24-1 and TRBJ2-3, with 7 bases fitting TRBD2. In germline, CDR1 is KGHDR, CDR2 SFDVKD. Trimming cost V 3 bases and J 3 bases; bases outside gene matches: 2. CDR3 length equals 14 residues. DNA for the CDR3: TGTGCCACCAGTGATGCCGGGAGGACAGATACGCAGTATTTT. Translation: CATSDAGRTDTQYF.

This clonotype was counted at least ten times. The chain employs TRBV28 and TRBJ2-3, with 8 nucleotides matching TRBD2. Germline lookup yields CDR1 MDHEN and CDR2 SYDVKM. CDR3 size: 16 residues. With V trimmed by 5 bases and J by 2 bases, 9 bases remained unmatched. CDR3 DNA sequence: TGTGCCAGCAGTAGGTTAGCGGGATTTGTCACAGATACGCAGTATTTT. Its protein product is CASSRLAGFVTDTQYF.

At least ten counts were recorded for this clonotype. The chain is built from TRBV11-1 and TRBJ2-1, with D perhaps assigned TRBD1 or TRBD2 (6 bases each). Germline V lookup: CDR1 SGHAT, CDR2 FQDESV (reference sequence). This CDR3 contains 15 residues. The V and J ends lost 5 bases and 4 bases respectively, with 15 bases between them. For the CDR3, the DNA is TGTGCCAGCAGCACCACGGGGGCAAGGTACAATGAGCAGTTCTTC. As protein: CASSTTGARYNEQFF.

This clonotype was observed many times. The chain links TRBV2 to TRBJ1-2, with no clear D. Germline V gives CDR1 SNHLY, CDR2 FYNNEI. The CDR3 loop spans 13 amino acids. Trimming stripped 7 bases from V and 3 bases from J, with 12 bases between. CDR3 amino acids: CASTSAGDYGYTF. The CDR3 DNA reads TGTGCCAGCACCTCCGCGGGTGACTATGGCTACACCTTC.

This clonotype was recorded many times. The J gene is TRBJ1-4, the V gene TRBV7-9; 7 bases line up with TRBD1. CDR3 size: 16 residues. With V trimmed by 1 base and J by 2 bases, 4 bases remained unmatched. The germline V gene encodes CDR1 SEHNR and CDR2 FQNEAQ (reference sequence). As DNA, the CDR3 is TGTGCCAGCAGCTTAGGACAGGGACGGACTAATGAAAAACTGTTTTTT. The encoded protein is CASSLGQGRTNEKLFF. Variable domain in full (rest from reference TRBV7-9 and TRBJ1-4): DTGVSQNPRHKITKRGQNVTFRCDPISEHNRLYWYRQTLGQGPEFLTYFQNEAQLEKSRLLSDRFSAERPKGSFSTLEIQRTEQGDSAMYLCASSLGQGRTNEKLFFGSGTQLSVL.

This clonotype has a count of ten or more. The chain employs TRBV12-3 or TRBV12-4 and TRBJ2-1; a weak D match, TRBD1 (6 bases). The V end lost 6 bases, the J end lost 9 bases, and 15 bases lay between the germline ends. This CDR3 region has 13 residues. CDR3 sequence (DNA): TGTGCCAGCAGGCCATCAGGGGTGGGTGAGCAGTTCTTC. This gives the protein CASRPSGVGEQFF.

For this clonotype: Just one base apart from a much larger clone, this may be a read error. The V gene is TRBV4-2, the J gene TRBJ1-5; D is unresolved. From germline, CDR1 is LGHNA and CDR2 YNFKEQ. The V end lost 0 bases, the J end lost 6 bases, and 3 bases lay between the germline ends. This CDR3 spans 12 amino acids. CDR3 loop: CASSQDSQPQHF. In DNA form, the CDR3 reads TGTGCCAGCAGCCAAGATAGTCAGCCCCAGCATTTT.

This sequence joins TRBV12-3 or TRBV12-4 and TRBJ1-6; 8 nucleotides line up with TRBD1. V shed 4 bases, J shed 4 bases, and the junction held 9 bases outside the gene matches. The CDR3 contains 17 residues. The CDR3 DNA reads TGTGCCAGCAGTTCGGGACAGGTGCAAATTTATAATTCACCCCTCCACTTT. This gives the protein CASSSGQVQIYNSPLHF.

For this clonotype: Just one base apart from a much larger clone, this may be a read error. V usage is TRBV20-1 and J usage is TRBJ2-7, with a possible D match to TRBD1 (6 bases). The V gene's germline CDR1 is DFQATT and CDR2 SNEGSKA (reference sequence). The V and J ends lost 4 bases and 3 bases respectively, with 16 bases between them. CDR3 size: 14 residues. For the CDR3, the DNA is TGCAGTGCTACGGGACATGGGAGCTTCTACGAGCAGTACTTC. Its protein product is CSATGHGSFYEQYF.

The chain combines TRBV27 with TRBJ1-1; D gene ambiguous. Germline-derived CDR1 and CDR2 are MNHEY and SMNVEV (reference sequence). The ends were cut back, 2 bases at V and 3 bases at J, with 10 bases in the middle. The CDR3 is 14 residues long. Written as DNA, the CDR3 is TGTGCCAGCAGTTTAAGCGAGGGAGACACTGAAGCTTTCTTT. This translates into CASSLSEGDTEAFF.

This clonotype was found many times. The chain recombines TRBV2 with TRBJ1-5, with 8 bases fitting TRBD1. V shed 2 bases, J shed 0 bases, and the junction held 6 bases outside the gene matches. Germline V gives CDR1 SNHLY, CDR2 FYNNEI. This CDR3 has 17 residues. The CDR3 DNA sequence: TGTGCCAGCAGTGAACGCCGGACAGGGCTTAGCAATCAGCCCCAGCATTTT. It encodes CASSERRTGLSNQPQHF.

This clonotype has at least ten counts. CDR3 amino acids: CASSLSRGIANTGELFF. The CDR3 DNA follows: TGTGCCAGCAGTTTATCGAGAGGGATTGCGAACACCGGGGAGCTGTTTTTT. The chain uses TRBV28 and TRBJ2-2; TRBD2 is a possible D gene (5 bases). This CDR3 region has 17 residues. V was cut by 1 base and J by 0 bases, with 12 bases left in between. The germline V gene encodes CDR1 MDHEN and CDR2 SYDVKM.